This passage covers 23 T cell receptor beta chains from one sample sequenced in a study of cytomegalovirus exposure and HLA in healthy donors listed by TCRdb under 2017. Library preparation was by the immunoSEQ multiplex PCR assay. For the multiplex PCR, a mixture combining 60 forward primers for TCR Vbeta segments and 13 reverse primers for TCR Jbeta segments was used. Entries here come from immuneACCESS through TCRdb and include only in-frame sequences with V and J called. Some clones fail to appear in such tables; in the studies checked, an unresolved V gene covers under half of the shortfall, and the cause of the remainder is unknown. The sample has under 200,000 clones on record, around 80% of them singletons. Roughly 7.7% of the sample is held by the ten biggest clonotypes. The sequenced material came from PBMCs. All receptors come from a woman between 25 and 40 years old in good health and CMV-seropositive.

The J gene is TRBJ2-1, the V gene TRBV6-5; TRBD2 agrees at 9 bases. This CDR3 region has 16 residues. Germline CDR1 reads MNHEY; CDR2 reads SVGAGI. V gave up 0 bases and J gave up 8 bases; unmatched junction bases: 8. The CDR3 region has the DNA TGTGCCAGCAGTTACTCGGGGTCGCGGGAGGGCTATGAGCAGTTCTTC. Protein product: CASSYSGSREGYEQFF.

The chain recombines TRBV6-5 with TRBJ1-2; 8 nucleotides match TRBD1. The V gene end was trimmed by 0 bases and the J gene end by 10 bases; junction bases not matched to a gene: 7. Germline V gives CDR1 MNHEY, CDR2 SVGAGI. This CDR3 has 14 amino acids. The CDR3 coding sequence is TGTGCCAGCAGTTACTCGAGGACAGGGTTTACCTACACCTTC. Protein: CASSYSRTGFTYTF.

The chain joins TRBV7-6 to TRBJ2-5; the D is unclear. This CDR3 spans 16 amino acids. Looked up from germline, CDR1 is SGHVS and CDR2 is FNYEAQ. Between the trimmed V and J ends, which lost 2 bases and 4 bases, there was a span of 17 bases. This chain's CDR3 is CASSLLPEGAAETQYF. CDR3 bases: TGTGCCAGCAGCTTATTGCCCGAAGGAGCAGCAGAGACCCAGTACTTC.

The sample holds one count of this clone. The chain uses TRBV6-1 and TRBJ1-5, with a tentative D call TRBD1 (5 bases). V shed 0 bases and J shed 7 bases, with 19 bases lying between them. The CDR3 is 17 residues long. The germline gives CDR1 MNHNS, CDR2 SASEGT. This CDR3 is CASSEAPLRGWLQPQHF. The CDR3, as DNA: TGTGCCAGCAGTGAAGCCCCTTTACGGGGGTGGTTGCAGCCCCAGCATTTT.

The rearrangement joins TRBV9 to TRBJ2-1; TRBD2 aligns across 13 bases. The V gene's germline CDR1 is SGDLS and CDR2 YYNGEE. CDR3 size: 16 residues. The V segment lost 2 bases and the J segment 7 bases; nucleotides outside the gene matches: 6. The CDR3: CASSVKGTSGVNEQFF. CDR3 bases: TGTGCCAGCAGCGTCAAAGGGACTAGCGGGGTAAATGAGCAGTTCTTC.

The chain carries TRBV5-4 and TRBJ1-6, with a possible D match to TRBD1 (5 bases). Trimming cost V 4 bases and J 6 bases, with 11 bases left between them. The germline V gene encodes CDR1 SGHNT and CDR2 YYREEE (reference sequence). The CDR3 covers 14 residues. The CDR3: CASSSQGLNSPLHF. The CDR3 nucleotides are TGTGCCAGCAGCAGCCAGGGACTTAATTCACCCCTCCACTTT.

V and J are TRBV7-9 and TRBJ2-1; D is uncertain. Germline loops: CDR1 SEHNR, CDR2 FQNEAQ (reference sequence). V dropped 1 base and J dropped 5 bases, with 6 bases sitting between them. The CDR3 totals 13 residues. In nucleotides, the CDR3 is TGTGCCAGCAGCTTAGGGCAGAACAATGAGCAGTTCTTC. Translated: CASSLGQNNEQFF.

The chain carries TRBV19 and TRBJ1-2; 7 nucleotides match TRBD1. V was pared by 10 bases and J by 2 bases, with 10 bases of the junction left unmatched. Germline CDR1 and CDR2: LNHDA and SQIVND (reference sequence). CDR3 length: 14 amino acids. CDR3 sequence reads: CATAPADRNYGYTF. Written as DNA, the CDR3 is TGTGCCACCGCCCCGGCGGACAGGAACTATGGCTACACCTTC.

The chain recombines TRBV7-2 with TRBJ2-1; 10 positions agree with TRBD2. Germline values: CDR1 SGHTA, CDR2 FQGNSA. The CDR3 sequence is 14 residues long. The V gene end was trimmed by 7 bases and the J gene end by 6 bases; junction bases not matched to a gene: 6. In DNA, the CDR3 is TGTGCCAGCAAAAGGCCTAGCGGGGGCAATGAGCAGTTCTTC. It specifies CASKRPSGGNEQFF.

The chain combines TRBV5-6 with TRBJ2-3; no reliable D call. Germline V gene lookup returns CDR1 SGHDT and CDR2 YYEEEE. The V end lost 1 base, the J end lost 3 bases, and 6 bases lay between the germline ends. This CDR3 contains 13 residues. CDR3 DNA sequence: TGTGCCAGCAGCTTGTCTGCGACAGATACGCAGTATTTT. Its protein product is CASSLSATDTQYF.

The genes are TRBV5-1 and TRBJ2-7; possible D gene TRBD1, 6 bases. The V gene's germline CDR1 is SGHRS and CDR2 YFSETQ. This CDR3 is built from 14 residues. The ends were cut back, 4 bases at V and 4 bases at J, with 15 bases in the middle. DNA for the CDR3: TGCGCCAGCAGCCGCGACAGGAACCTTTACGAGCAGTACTTC. Amino acids: CASSRDRNLYEQYF.

V and J are TRBV27 and TRBJ1-6; D remains ambiguous. The CDR3 consists of 15 residues. The germline gives CDR1 MNHEY, CDR2 SMNVEV (reference sequence). Trimming removed 3 bases at V and 6 bases at J, with 12 bases between. CDR3 in amino acids: CASSFLSGINSPLHF. For the CDR3, the DNA is TGTGCCAGCAGTTTCTTAAGCGGGATTAATTCACCCCTCCACTTT.

V usage is TRBV6-6 and J usage is TRBJ2-1, with a weak D call TRBD2 (6 bases). The CDR3 is 16 amino acids. Germline V gene sequence: CDR1 MNHNY, CDR2 SVGAGI (reference sequence). Trimming cost V 5 bases and J 0 bases, with 14 bases left between them. CDR3 residues: CASSDWGVSSYNEQFF. CDR3 DNA sequence: TGTGCCAGCAGTGACTGGGGGGTAAGCTCCTACAATGAGCAGTTCTTC.

The rearrangement joins TRBV19 to TRBJ2-7; 7 bases fit TRBD1. In germline, CDR1 is LNHDA, CDR2 SQIVND (reference sequence). This CDR3 comprises 16 residues. Germline trimming cut 5 bases from V and 0 bases from J; bases unmatched to any gene: 10. The CDR3 is CASSPLGDSNSYEQYF. In DNA, the CDR3 is TGTGCCAGTAGTCCCCTTGGGGACAGTAACTCCTACGAGCAGTACTTC.

This sequence joins TRBV6-1 and TRBJ1-2; TRBD1 is a possible D gene (6 bases). V dropped 7 bases and J dropped 2 bases, with 17 bases sitting between them. Germline V gives CDR1 MNHNS, CDR2 SASEGT. The CDR3 is 15 amino acids. CDR3 loop: CASTRVGTSNYGYTF. The CDR3 bases are TGTGCCAGCACCCGGGTGGGGACATCCAACTATGGCTACACCTTC.

V usage is TRBV2 and J usage is TRBJ2-7; no clear D gene. Germline lookup yields CDR1 SNHLY and CDR2 FYNNEI. With 4 bases removed from V and 3 bases from J, the gap between germline ends came to 7 bases. The CDR3 has 12 amino acids. CDR3 sequence: CASSVASYEQYF. CDR3 in DNA: TGTGCCAGCAGTGTAGCTAGCTACGAGCAGTACTTC.

V usage is TRBV30 and J usage is TRBJ1-2; D is perhaps TRBD1 (6 bases). The germline V and J ends were trimmed by 5 bases and 4 bases, with 17 bases remaining between them. This CDR3 has 14 residues. Germline CDR1 and CDR2: GTSNPN and SVGIG (reference sequence). In nucleotides, the CDR3 is TGTGCCTGGCAAGGCAGGGGCTCCGGCTATGGCTACACCTTC. It is translated as CAWQGRGSGYGYTF.

This clone was seen a single time. The chain couples TRBV5-3 to TRBJ2-1; TRBD1 aligns across 8 bases. Being an ORF, TRBV5-3 has a function that is uncertain. The CDR3 extends over 16 amino acids. Losses at the gene ends were 8 bases for V and 9 bases for J; bases not matched to a gene: 19. The CDR3, as DNA: TGTGCCAGCGGGGACAGGTCGAACTTTGGCGTGGCTGAGCAGTTCTTC. Translating gives CASGDRSNFGVAEQFF.

The chain joins TRBV2 to TRBJ1-3, with a weak D call TRBD1 (6 bases). Germline V gene data show CDR1 as SNHLY and CDR2 as FYNNEI. Trimming removed 6 bases from V and 4 bases from J, with 13 bases in between. The length of the CDR3 is 14 residues. CDR3 in amino acids: CASRMDRAGNTIYF. The CDR3 DNA reads TGTGCCAGCAGGATGGACAGAGCAGGAAACACCATATATTTT.

The V and J genes are TRBV30 and TRBJ1-5; 10 positions agree with TRBD1. The V gene's germline CDR1 is GTSNPN and CDR2 SVGIG (reference sequence). J lost 6 bases, V lost 2 bases, and 7 bases had no gene match. The CDR3 length is 15 residues. The CDR3 DNA sequence: TGTGCCTGGAGTCCTTCGGGACAGGGGAGTCAGCCCCAGCATTTT. Translation: CAWSPSGQGSQPQHF.

The J gene is TRBJ2-7, the V gene TRBV9; perhaps TRBD1 as D (6 bases). Per germline, CDR1 SGDLS and CDR2 YYNGEE. V shed 3 bases and J shed 2 bases, with 15 bases lying between them. The CDR3 loop spans 15 amino acids. The CDR3 loop is CASSEGSTGPYEQYF. CDR3 bases: TGTGCCAGCAGCGAGGGAAGTACAGGGCCCTACGAGCAGTACTTC.

Comment on this clone: The sample holds other DNA sequences that translate to the same CDR3. This sequence joins TRBV5-8 and TRBJ1-5; 9 bases match TRBD1. V was clipped by 4 bases and J by 7 bases; unmatched bases: 9. CDR3 length: 15 residues. The germline V gene encodes CDR1 SGHTS and CDR2 YDEGEE. This CDR3 is CASSKGTGRYQPQHF. The CDR3 coding sequence is TGTGCCAGCAGCAAGGGGACAGGGAGGTACCAGCCCCAGCATTTT.

The chain carries TRBV7-2 and TRBJ1-1; TRBD1 matches at 10 bases. Germline assignment: CDR1 SGHTA and CDR2 FQGNSA. Germline trimming cut 0 bases from V and 0 bases from J; bases unmatched to any gene: 16. The CDR3 consists of 21 residues. In nucleotides, the CDR3 is TGTGCCAGCAGCTTAGCCGGGACAGGGGTCACTCCGATAGGCATGAACACTGAAGCTTTCTTT. Amino acid sequence: CASSLAGTGVTPIGMNTEAFF.